Included here is one TCR beta chain sequence, with context. Its antigen is unknown. The V gene lost 7 bases and the J gene lost 10 bases, with 20 bases spanning the gap. CDR3 size: 14 residues. The source of the sample is a study of T-cell reconstitution after alpha-beta-depleted transplantation in children. Unique molecular identifiers were incorporated when the TCRbeta library was constructed. TCRdb reprocessed the PCR reads with MiXCR, giving one entry per CDR3 protein. There are about 980,000 distinct CDR3 sequences in the sample; under 30% occur only once, and 25% to 35% lies in the top ten. Regarding the study as a whole: Most T-cell counts and diversity one year after the transplant came from T cells that were newly produced.

The TCR sequence derives from a boy in the first two years of life who had a stem cell transplant for SCID, so the T cells may come from the graft donor. The V call is TRBV12-3 or TRBV12-4, the J call TRBJ2-1; D is possibly TRBD2 (6 bases). The sample consisted of PBMCs, mostly from graft donor cells, taken 360 days after TCRalphabeta/CD19-depleted stem cell transplant. CDR3 coding DNA: TGTGCCAGCAATCTCCGGACTACCGTCGGGGAGCAGTTCTTC. It yields the protein CASNLRTTVGEQFF.